This T cell receptor (beta chain) came from a study of control samples from healthy donors and cancer patients. Method: immunoSEQ multiplex PCR; TCRdb's copy keeps in-frame clones and lacks some. Of about 120,000 clones in the sample, around 91% are singletons; the top ten hold approximately 1.1%. The CDR3 totals 18 residues. Between the trimmed V and J ends, which lost 0 bases and 5 bases, there was a span of 20 bases. Germline V lookup: CDR1 SGHAT, CDR2 FQNNGV. This chain uses TRBV11-2 with TRBJ2-1, with a possible D match to TRBD2 (6 bases). Sequenced input: PBMCs. This TCR came from a woman between 45 and 60 years old with colorectal cancer. CDR3 DNA sequence: TGTGCCAGCAGCTTAGATGGGGGGAACAACCCTATGAACAATGAGCAGTTCTTC. It specifies CASSLDGGNNPMNNEQFF.